One and the same sample provided the 19 T cell receptor beta chains below, sequenced in a study of cytotoxic CD8 clonotypes in ibrutinib-treated CLL. TCRdb's table, derived via immunoSEQ multiplex PCR, lists solely in-frame clones and lacks some. The sample has approximately 140,000 clones, approximately 77% seen once. The sample here was PBMCs, taken after 12 months of ibrutinib treatment. These receptors were taken from a human donor with chronic lymphocytic leukemia.

This clone was seen only a few times. The V and J genes are TRBV19 and TRBJ2-7, with D perhaps TRBD1 (6 bases). Germline CDR1 is LNHDA and CDR2 is SQIVND (reference sequence). This CDR3 region has 14 residues. Between the trimmed V and J ends, which lost 5 bases and 2 bases, there was a span of 13 bases. CDR3: CASSLSGQTYEQYF. The CDR3 bases are TGTGCCAGTAGTCTGTCGGGACAAACCTACGAGCAGTACTTC.

The V call is TRBV6-5, the J call TRBJ2-5; D ambiguous. This CDR3 contains 14 residues. Germline lookup yields CDR1 MNHEY and CDR2 SVGAGI. V lost 0 bases, J lost 2 bases, and 7 bases lay in between. CDR3 in DNA: TGTGCCAGCAGTTACTCGTTACAGCAAGAGACCCAGTACTTC. This codes for CASSYSLQQETQYF.

The chain is built from TRBV15 and TRBJ2-1, with D uncertain. Germline V lookup: CDR1 LNHNV, CDR2 YYDKDF (reference sequence). The CDR3 covers 14 residues. Trimming removed 0 bases from V and 4 bases from J, with 7 bases in between. In nucleotides, the CDR3 is TGTGCCACCAGCAGAGATGGGCGGTACAATGAGCAGTTCTTC. Protein sequence: CATSRDGRYNEQFF.

The rearrangement joins TRBV6-5 to TRBJ2-2, with a weak D call TRBD2 (6 bases). V lost 7 bases, J lost 5 bases, and 11 bases lay in between. There are 13 residues in the CDR3. The germline gives CDR1 MNHEY, CDR2 SVGAGI. The DNA for the CDR3 is TGTGCCAGCACTCCGGAGGGGACCGGGGAGCTGTTTTTT. It specifies CASTPEGTGELFF.

This clone was seen only once. V is TRBV28 and J is TRBJ1-5, with D uncertain. The CDR3 sequence is 15 residues long. Trimming took 7 bases from V and 4 from J, leaving 17 bases between them. From germline, CDR1 is MDHEN and CDR2 SYDVKM. The CDR3 region is CASKVGRSGNQPQHF. CDR3 nucleotide sequence: TGTGCCAGCAAGGTTGGGCGAAGTGGAAATCAGCCCCAGCATTTT.

This clone was recorded a few times. The rearrangement uses TRBV5-6 and TRBJ1-2; D is uncertain. Per the germline V gene, CDR1 is SGHDT and CDR2 is YYEEEE. The CDR3 sequence is 13 residues long. Deletions cut 0 bases from V and 2 bases from J, with 5 bases between. The CDR3 loop reads CASSLAENYGYTF. In DNA, the CDR3 is TGTGCCAGCAGCTTGGCGGAGAACTATGGCTACACCTTC.

This clone appeared a single time. The V gene is TRBV7-8, the J gene TRBJ2-7; D assignment may be TRBD1 or TRBD2 (5 bases each). The CDR3 is 14 amino acids. The V end lost 5 bases, the J end lost 3 bases, and 14 bases lay between the germline ends. Germline CDR1 SGHVS, CDR2 FQNEAQ. CDR3 in DNA: TGTGCCAGCAGCGTTAACCAGGGAGACTACGAGCAGTACTTC. Protein product: CASSVNQGDYEQYF.

About this clone: At the DNA level, this CDR3 is encoded by other sequences in the same sample as well. The rearrangement uses TRBV28 and TRBJ2-5; maybe TRBD1 (6 bases). CDR1 and CDR2 from the germline V gene are MDHEN and SYDVKM. The CDR3 is 12 amino acids. The V gene lost 6 bases and the J gene lost 5 bases, with 10 bases spanning the gap. The CDR3 bases are TGTGCCAGCAGACAGGGAATTGAGACCCAGTACTTC. This encodes CASRQGIETQYF.

The sample holds a few counts of this clone. The chain employs TRBV7-2 and TRBJ2-5; TRBD2 aligns across 11 bases. The J segment lost 2 bases and the V segment lost 2 bases, leaving 7 bases of the junction unmatched. The CDR3 has 17 amino acids. In germline, CDR1 is SGHTA, CDR2 FQGNSA. The CDR3 protein is CASSLIFGTSGQETQYF. The CDR3 region has the DNA TGTGCCAGCAGCTTAATATTCGGGACTAGCGGACAAGAGACCCAGTACTTC.

The chain links TRBV7-3 to TRBJ2-5, with 8 nucleotides matching TRBD1. There are 14 residues in the CDR3. The V segment lost 0 bases and the J segment 6 bases; nucleotides outside the gene matches: 3. Germline CDR1 SGHTA, CDR2 FQGTGA. For the CDR3, the DNA is TGTGCCAGCAGCTTAACGGCAGGGGGCCAGACCCAGTACTTC. This codes for CASSLTAGGQTQYF.

CDR3 sequence (DNA): TGTGCCAGCAGCTTTACAGTGGGACAGGCGTACGAGCAGTACTTC. Translating it yields CASSFTVGQAYEQYF. The chain recombines TRBV5-6 with TRBJ2-7; TRBD1 matches 8 bases. Germline trimming cut 2 bases from V and 4 bases from J; bases unmatched to any gene: 8. The CDR3 consists of 15 residues. Germline lookup yields CDR1 SGHDT and CDR2 YYEEEE.

The V call is TRBV29-1, the J call TRBJ1-1; 11 bases agree with TRBD1. This CDR3 has 17 amino acids. Germline trimming cut 4 bases from V and 4 bases from J; bases unmatched to any gene: 14. CDR1 and CDR2 from the germline V gene are SQVTM and ANQGSEA. The chain's CDR3 is CSVGGTGGRVQGTEAFF. The DNA of the CDR3 is TGCAGCGTTGGCGGGACAGGGGGTAGGGTACAGGGCACTGAAGCTTTCTTT.

V and J are TRBV5-5 and TRBJ1-2; D remains ambiguous. Germline V gene lookup returns CDR1 SGHKS and CDR2 YYEKEE (reference sequence). The CDR3 sequence is 13 residues long. Trimming left V 5 bases short and J 3 bases short, with 11 bases between. The CDR3 here is CASRESIDYGYTF. The CDR3 bases are TGTGCCAGCAGGGAAAGTATCGACTATGGCTACACCTTC.

CDR3 amino acids: CASSFKGNGYTF. CDR3 DNA sequence: TGTGCCAGCAGTTTTAAGGGCAATGGCTACACCTTC. The J gene is TRBJ1-2, the V gene TRBV27; D unresolved. The V gene lost 3 bases and the J gene lost 6 bases, with 8 bases spanning the gap. The V gene's germline CDR1 is MNHEY and CDR2 SMNVEV (reference sequence). This CDR3 contains 12 residues.

The chain links TRBV5-8 to TRBJ1-5; unclear D gene. CDR1 and CDR2 (germline): SGHTS, YDEGEE. The CDR3 runs 16 residues. V was cut by 0 bases and J by 7 bases, with 17 bases left in between. The CDR3 loop is CASSLERTDFGQPQHF. In DNA, the CDR3 is TGTGCCAGCAGCTTGGAAAGGACGGACTTCGGCCAGCCCCAGCATTTT.

The rearrangement links TRBV7-9 to TRBJ1-2, with 7 bases matching TRBD1. The CDR3 loop spans 15 amino acids. The V and J ends lost 5 bases and 3 bases, in that order; junction bases with no gene match: 9. Germline assignment: CDR1 SEHNR and CDR2 FQNEAQ (reference sequence). The CDR3 loop is CASSIPGQLDYGYTF. For the CDR3, the DNA is TGTGCCAGCAGCATACCGGGACAGTTAGACTATGGCTACACCTTC.

V gene TRBV11-3 combines with J gene TRBJ2-1, with 13 nucleotides matching TRBD2. Germline CDR1 is SGHNT and CDR2 is YENEEA. Trimming at V came to 2 bases and at J to 9 bases, leaving 10 bases not matched to a gene. The CDR3 is 17 amino acids. CDR3 in DNA: TGTGCCAGCAGCTTATTGTTTGGGACTAGCGGGACAACTGAGCAGTTCTTC. Translating it yields CASSLLFGTSGTTEQFF.

V and J are TRBV4-1 and TRBJ1-4; 8 nucleotides align to TRBD1. Germline V lookup: CDR1 MGHRA, CDR2 YSYEKL. The ends lost 0 bases at V and 8 bases at J; junction bases unmatched: 2. This CDR3 comprises 14 residues. The CDR3 sequence: CASSQERQGEKLFF. The CDR3 DNA reads TGCGCCAGCAGCCAAGAAAGACAGGGGGAAAAACTGTTTTTT.

The chain links TRBV27 to TRBJ2-6; a possible D gene is TRBD2 (5 bases). The CDR3 consists of 13 residues. Germline V lookup: CDR1 MNHEY, CDR2 SMNVEV (reference sequence). Trimming removed 3 bases at V and 8 bases at J, with 8 bases between. The CDR3 DNA follows: TGTGCCAGCAGTTTGGACTCTACCAACGTCCTGACTTTC. Residues: CASSLDSTNVLTF. Using reference TRBV27 and TRBJ2-6 for the parts outside the CDR3, the full variable domain is EAQVTQNPRYLITVTGKKLTVTCSQNMNHEYMSWYRQDPGLGLRQIYYSMNVEVTDKGDVPEGYKVSRKEKRNFPLILESPSPNQTSLYFCASSLDSTNVLTFGAGSRLTVL.